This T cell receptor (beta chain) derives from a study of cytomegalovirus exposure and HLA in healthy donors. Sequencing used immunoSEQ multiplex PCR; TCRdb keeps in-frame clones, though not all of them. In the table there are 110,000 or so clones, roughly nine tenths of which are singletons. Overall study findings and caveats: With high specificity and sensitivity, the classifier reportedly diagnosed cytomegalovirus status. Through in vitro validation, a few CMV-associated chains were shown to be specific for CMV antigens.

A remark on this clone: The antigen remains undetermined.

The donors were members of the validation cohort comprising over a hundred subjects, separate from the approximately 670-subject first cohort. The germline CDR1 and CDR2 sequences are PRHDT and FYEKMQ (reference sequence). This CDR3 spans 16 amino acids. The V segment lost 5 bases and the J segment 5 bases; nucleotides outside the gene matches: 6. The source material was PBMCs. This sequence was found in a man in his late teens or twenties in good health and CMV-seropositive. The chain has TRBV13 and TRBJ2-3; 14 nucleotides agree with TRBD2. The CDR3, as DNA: TGTGCCAGCAGCACCCGGGGACTAGCGGGGGAAGATACGCAGTATTTT. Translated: CASSTRGLAGEDTQYF. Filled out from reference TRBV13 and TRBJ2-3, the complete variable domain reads AAGVIQSPRHLIKEKRETATLKCYPIPRHDTVYWYQQGPGQDPQFLISFYEKMQSDKGSIPDRFSAQQFSDYHSELNMSSLELGDSALYFCASSTRGLAGEDTQYFGPGTRLTVL.